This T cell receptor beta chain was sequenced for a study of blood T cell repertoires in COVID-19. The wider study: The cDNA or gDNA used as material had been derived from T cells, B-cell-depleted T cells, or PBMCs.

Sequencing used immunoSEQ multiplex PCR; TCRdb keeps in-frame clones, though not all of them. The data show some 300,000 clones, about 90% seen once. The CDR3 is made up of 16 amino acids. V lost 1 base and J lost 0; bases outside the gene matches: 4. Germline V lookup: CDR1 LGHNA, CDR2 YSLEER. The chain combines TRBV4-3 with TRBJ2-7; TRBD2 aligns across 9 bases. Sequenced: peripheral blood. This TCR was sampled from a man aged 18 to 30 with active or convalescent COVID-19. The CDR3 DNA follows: TGCGCCAGCAGCCAAGTAAGCGGGGGGTTCTCCTACGAGCAGTACTTC. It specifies CASSQVSGGFSYEQYF.